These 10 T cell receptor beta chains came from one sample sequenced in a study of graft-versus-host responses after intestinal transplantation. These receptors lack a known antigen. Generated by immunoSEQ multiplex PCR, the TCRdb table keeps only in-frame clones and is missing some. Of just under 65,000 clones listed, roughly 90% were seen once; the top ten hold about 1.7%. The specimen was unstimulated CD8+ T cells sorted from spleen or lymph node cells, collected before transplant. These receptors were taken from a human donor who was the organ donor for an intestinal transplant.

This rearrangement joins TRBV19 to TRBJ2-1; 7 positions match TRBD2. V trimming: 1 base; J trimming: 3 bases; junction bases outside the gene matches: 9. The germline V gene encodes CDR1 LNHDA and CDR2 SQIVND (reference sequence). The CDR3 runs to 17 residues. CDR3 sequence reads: CASSIGEAGWGYNEQFF. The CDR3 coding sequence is TGTGCCAGTAGTATAGGGGAAGCGGGATGGGGCTACAATGAGCAGTTCTTC.

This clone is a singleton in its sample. CDR3: CASSRTGGVPDTQYF. DNA for the CDR3: TGTGCCAGCAGCCGCACAGGGGGAGTCCCAGATACGCAGTATTTT. The chain employs TRBV28 and TRBJ2-3; 8 nucleotides line up with TRBD1. Germline-derived CDR1 and CDR2 are MDHEN and SYDVKM. The CDR3 is 15 residues long. J gave up 4 bases and V 6 bases, and 9 bases lay outside the gene matches.

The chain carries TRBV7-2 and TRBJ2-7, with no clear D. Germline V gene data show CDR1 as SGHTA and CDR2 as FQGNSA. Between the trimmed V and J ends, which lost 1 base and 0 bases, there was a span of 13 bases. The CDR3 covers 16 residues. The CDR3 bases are TGTGCCAGCAGCTTAGACCACTCCGTAAGCTCCTACGAGCAGTACTTC. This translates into CASSLDHSVSSYEQYF. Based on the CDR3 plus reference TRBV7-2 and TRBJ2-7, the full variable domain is GAGVSQSPSNKVTEKGKDVELRCDPISGHTALYWYRQSLGQGLEFLIYFQGNSAPDKSGLPSDRFSAERTGGSVSTLTIQRTQQEDSAVYLCASSLDHSVSSYEQYFGPGTRLTVT.

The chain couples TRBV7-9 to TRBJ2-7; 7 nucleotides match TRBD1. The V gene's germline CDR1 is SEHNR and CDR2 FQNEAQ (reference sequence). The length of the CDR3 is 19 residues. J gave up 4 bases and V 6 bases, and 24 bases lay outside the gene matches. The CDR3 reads CASSYTAGTVSSFGYEQYF. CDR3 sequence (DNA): TGTGCCAGCAGTTACACAGCCGGGACAGTCTCTTCCTTTGGATACGAGCAGTACTTC.

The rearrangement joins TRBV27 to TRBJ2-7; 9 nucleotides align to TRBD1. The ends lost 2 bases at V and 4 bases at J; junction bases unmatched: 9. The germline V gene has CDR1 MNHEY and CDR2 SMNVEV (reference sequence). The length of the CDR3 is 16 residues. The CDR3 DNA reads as TGTGCCAGCAGTTTAGAAACGGGACAGGGCCCTTACGAGCAGTACTTC. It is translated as CASSLETGQGPYEQYF.

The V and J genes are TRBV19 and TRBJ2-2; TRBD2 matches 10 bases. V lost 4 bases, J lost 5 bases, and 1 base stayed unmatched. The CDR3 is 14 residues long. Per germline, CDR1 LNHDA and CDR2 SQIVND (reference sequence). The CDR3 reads CASSTSGSTGELFF. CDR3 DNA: TGTGCCAGTAGTACTAGCGGGAGTACCGGGGAGCTGTTTTTT.

CDR3 nucleotides: TGTGCCAGCGGCGGATCCTACAATGAGCAGTTCTTC. Translating it yields CASGGSYNEQFF. V and J are TRBV6-1 and TRBJ2-1; D is ambiguous. The ends were cut back, 8 bases at V and 1 base at J, with 6 bases in the middle. The germline gives CDR1 MNHNS, CDR2 SASEGT. The length of the CDR3 is 12 residues.

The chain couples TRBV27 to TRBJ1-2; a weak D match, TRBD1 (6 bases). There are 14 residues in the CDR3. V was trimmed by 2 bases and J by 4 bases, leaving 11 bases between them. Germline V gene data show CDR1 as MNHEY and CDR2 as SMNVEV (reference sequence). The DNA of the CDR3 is TGTGCCAGCAGTTTAACAGGGTTTAGCTATGGCTACACCTTC. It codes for CASSLTGFSYGYTF.

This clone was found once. The CDR3 reads CSVERTGGQNTEAFF. CDR3 nucleotide sequence: TGCAGCGTTGAAAGGACAGGGGGCCAGAACACTGAAGCTTTCTTT. The gene calls are TRBV29-1 and TRBJ1-1; 11 bases agree with TRBD1. V shed 2 bases, J shed 1 base, and the junction held 3 bases outside the gene matches. The CDR3 sequence is 15 residues long. Germline values: CDR1 SQVTM, CDR2 ANQGSEA.

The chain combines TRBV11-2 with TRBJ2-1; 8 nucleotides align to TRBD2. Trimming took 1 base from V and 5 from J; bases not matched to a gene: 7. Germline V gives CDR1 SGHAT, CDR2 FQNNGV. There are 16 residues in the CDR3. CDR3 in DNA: TGTGCCAGCAGCTTAGTCATCAGCGGGAGAGACAATGAGCAGTTCTTC. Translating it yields CASSLVISGRDNEQFF. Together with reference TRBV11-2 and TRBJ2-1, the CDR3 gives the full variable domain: EAGVAQSPRYKIIEKRQSVAFWCNPISGHATLYWYQQILGQGPKLLIQFQNNGVVDDSQLPKDRFSAERLKGVDSTLKIQPAKLEDSAVYLCASSLVISGRDNEQFFGPGTRLTVL.